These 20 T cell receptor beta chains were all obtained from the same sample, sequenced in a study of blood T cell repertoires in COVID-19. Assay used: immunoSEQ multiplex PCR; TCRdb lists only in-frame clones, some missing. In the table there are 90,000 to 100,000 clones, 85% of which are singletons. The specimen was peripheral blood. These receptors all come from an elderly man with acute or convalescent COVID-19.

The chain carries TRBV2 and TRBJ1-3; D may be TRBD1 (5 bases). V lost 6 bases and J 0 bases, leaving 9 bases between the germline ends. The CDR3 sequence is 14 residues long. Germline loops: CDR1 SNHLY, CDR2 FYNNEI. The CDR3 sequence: CASRDSDSGNTIYF. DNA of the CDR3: TGTGCCAGCAGAGACAGCGACTCTGGAAACACCATATATTTT.

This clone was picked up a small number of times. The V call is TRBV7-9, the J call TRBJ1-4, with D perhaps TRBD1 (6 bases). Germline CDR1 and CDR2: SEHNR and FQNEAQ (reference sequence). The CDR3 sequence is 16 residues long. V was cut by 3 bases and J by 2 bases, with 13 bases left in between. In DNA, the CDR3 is TGTGCCAGCAGCTTTTCCGTTACAGGGACTAATGAAAAACTGTTTTTT. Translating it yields CASSFSVTGTNEKLFF.

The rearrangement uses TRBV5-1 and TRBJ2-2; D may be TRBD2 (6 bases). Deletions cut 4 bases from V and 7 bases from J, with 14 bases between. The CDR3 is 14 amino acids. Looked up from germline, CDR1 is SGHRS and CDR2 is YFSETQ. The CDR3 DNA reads TGCGCCAGCAGCGCCCGGGAGTCTTTCGGGGAGCTGTTTTTT. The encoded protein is CASSARESFGELFF. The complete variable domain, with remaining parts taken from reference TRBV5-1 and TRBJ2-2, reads KAGVTQTPRYLIKTRGQQVTLSCSPISGHRSVSWYQQTPGQGLQFLFEYFSETQRNKGNFPGRFSGRQFSNSRSEMNVSTLELGDSALYLCASSARESFGELFFGEGSRLTVL.

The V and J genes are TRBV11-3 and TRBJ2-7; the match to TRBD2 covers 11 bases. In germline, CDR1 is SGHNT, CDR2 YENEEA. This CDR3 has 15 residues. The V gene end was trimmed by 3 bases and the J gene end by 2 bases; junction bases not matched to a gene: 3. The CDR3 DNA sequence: TGTGCCAGCAGCTTCGGGACTAGCGGAACCTACGAGCAGTACTTC. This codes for CASSFGTSGTYEQYF.

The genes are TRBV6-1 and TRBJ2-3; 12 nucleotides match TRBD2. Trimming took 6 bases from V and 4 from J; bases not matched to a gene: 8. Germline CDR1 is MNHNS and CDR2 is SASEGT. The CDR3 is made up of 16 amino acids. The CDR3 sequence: CASRERLAGAADTQYF. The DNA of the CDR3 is TGTGCCAGCAGGGAAAGACTAGCGGGAGCGGCAGATACGCAGTATTTT.

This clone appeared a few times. The CDR3 region has the DNA TGTGCCATCAGGGCAAATAGCAATCAGCCCCAGCATTTT. It yields the protein CAIRANSNQPQHF. This sequence joins TRBV10-3 and TRBJ1-5; D is undetermined. Germline CDR1 reads ENHRY; CDR2 reads SYGVKD. This CDR3 has 13 amino acids. The V and J ends lost 6 bases and 0 bases respectively, with 6 bases between them.

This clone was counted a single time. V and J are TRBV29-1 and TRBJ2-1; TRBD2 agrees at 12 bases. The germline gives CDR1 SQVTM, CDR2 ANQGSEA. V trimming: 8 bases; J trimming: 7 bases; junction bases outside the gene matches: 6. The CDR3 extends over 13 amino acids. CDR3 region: CSPASGRGNEQFF. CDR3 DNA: TGCAGCCCAGCTAGCGGGAGGGGAAATGAGCAGTTCTTC.

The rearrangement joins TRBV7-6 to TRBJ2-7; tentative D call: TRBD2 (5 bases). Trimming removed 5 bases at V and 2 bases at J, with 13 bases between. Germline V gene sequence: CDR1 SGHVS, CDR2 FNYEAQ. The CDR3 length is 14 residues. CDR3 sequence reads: CASSPLTGAYEQYF. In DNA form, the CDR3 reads TGTGCCAGCAGCCCCCTAACCGGGGCCTACGAGCAGTACTTC.

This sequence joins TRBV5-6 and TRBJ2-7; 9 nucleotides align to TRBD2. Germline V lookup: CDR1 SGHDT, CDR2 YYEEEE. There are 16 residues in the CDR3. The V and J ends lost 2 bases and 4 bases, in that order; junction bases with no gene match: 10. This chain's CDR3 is CASSFSLSGSSYEQYF. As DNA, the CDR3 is TGTGCCAGCAGCTTCTCTCTTAGCGGGAGTTCTTACGAGCAGTACTTC.

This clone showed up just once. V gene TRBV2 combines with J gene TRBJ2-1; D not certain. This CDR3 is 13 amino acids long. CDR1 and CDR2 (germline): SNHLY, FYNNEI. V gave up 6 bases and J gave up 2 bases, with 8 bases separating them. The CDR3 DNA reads TGTGCCAGCAGGGCAGAAACCTACAATGAGCAGTTCTTC. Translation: CASRAETYNEQFF.

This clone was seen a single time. Here the CDR3 reads CASSLDLGFSGNTIYF. The CDR3 region has the DNA TGTGCCAGCAGCTTAGACCTCGGGTTCTCTGGAAACACCATATATTTT. The chain couples TRBV7-9 to TRBJ1-3; D is uncertain. The CDR3 runs 16 residues. The germline CDR1 and CDR2 sequences are SEHNR and FQNEAQ (reference sequence). V gave up 1 base and J gave up 0 bases, with 10 bases separating them.

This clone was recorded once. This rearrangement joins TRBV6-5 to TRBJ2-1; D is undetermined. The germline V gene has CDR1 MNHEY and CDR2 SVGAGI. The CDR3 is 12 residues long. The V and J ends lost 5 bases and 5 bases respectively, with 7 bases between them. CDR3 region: CASSPRNNEQFF. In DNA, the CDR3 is TGTGCCAGCAGTCCCAGAAACAATGAGCAGTTCTTC.

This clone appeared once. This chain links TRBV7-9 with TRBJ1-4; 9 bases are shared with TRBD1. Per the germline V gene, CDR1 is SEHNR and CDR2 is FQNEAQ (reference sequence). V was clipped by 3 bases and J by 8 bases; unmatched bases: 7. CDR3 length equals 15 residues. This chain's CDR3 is CASSFAGQGFEKLFF. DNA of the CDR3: TGTGCCAGCAGCTTTGCCGGACAGGGGTTCGAAAAACTGTTTTTT. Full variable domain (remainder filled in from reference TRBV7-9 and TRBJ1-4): DTGVSQNPRHKITKRGQNVTFRCDPISEHNRLYWYRQTLGQGPEFLTYFQNEAQLEKSRLLSDRFSAERPKGSFSTLEIQRTEQGDSAMYLCASSFAGQGFEKLFFGSGTQLSVL.

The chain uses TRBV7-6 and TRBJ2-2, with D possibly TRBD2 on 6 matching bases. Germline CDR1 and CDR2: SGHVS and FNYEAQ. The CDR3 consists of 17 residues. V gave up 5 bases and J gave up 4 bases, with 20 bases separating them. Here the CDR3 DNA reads TGTGCCAGCAGCGTTATCCGTGGAGGGATAGCCACCGGGGAGCTGTTTTTT. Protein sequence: CASSVIRGGIATGELFF.

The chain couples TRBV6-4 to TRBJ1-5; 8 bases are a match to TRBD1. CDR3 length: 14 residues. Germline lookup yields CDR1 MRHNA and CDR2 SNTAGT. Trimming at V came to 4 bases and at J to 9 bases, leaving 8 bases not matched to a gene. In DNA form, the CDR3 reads TGTGCCAGCAGTGCTTTACAGGGGGTTGGGCCCCAGCATTTT. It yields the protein CASSALQGVGPQHF.

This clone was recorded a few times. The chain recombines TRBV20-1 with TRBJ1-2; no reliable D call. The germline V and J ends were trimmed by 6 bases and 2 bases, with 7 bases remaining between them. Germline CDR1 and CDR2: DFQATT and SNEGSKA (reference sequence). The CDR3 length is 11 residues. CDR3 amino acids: CSASGNYGYTF. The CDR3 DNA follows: TGCAGTGCGTCGGGAAACTATGGCTACACCTTC.

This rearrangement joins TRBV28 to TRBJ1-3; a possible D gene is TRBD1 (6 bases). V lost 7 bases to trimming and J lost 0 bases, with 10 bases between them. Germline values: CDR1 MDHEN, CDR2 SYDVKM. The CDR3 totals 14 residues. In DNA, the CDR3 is TGTGCCAGCATACAGGGTGTCTCTGGAAACACCATATATTTT. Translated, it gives CASIQGVSGNTIYF.

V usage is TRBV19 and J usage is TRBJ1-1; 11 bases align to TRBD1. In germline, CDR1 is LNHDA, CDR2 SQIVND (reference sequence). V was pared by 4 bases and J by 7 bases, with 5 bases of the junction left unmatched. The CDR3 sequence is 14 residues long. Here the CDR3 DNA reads TGTGCCAGTAGTAGGGGACAGGGGGACAATGAAGCTTTCTTT. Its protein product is CASSRGQGDNEAFF.

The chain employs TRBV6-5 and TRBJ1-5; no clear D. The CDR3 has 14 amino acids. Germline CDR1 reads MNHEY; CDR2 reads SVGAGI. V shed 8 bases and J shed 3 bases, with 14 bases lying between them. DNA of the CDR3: TGTGCCAGCGCTGGAGGGTTCGACAATCAGCCCCAGCATTTT. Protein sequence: CASAGGFDNQPQHF.

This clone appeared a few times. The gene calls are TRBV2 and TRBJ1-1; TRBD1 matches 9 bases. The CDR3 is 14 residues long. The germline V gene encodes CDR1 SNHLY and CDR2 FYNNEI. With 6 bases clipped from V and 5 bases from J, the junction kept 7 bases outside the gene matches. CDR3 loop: CASRIDRGETEAFF. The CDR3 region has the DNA TGTGCCAGCAGGATTGACAGGGGGGAGACTGAAGCTTTCTTT.